The 19 T cell receptor beta chains reported below all come from one sample, sequenced in a study of blood T cell repertoires in COVID-19. Only in-frame clones appear in the TCRdb table, and some are missing; sequencing was by immunoSEQ multiplex PCR. The table includes about 130,000 clones, about 86% detected once. The specimen sequenced was peripheral blood. The receptors were sampled from a woman aged 80 or over with acute or convalescent COVID-19.

This chain joins TRBV25-1 and TRBJ1-5; the D gene is possibly TRBD1 (5 bases). Germline V gene sequence: CDR1 MGHDK, CDR2 SYGVNS. V was pared by 4 bases and J by 1 base, with 11 bases between. The CDR3 is made up of 15 amino acids. The CDR3 loop reads CASSALGGSNQPQHF. In nucleotides, the CDR3 is TGTGCCAGCAGTGCCTTGGGGGGGAGCAATCAGCCCCAGCATTTT.

The CDR3 DNA follows: TGTGCCAGCAGCTTTCTAGCGGGTTCGAACACCGGGGAGCTGTTTTTT. It translates to CASSFLAGSNTGELFF. V usage is TRBV7-3 and J usage is TRBJ2-2, with 8 bases fitting TRBD2. The CDR3 runs 16 residues. V gave up 3 bases and J gave up 0 bases; unmatched junction bases: 3. The V gene's germline CDR1 is SGHTA and CDR2 FQGTGA.

This clone appeared a few times. CDR3 protein: CASSQGNWGGYYGYTF. In DNA form, the CDR3 reads TGCGCCAGCAGCCAAGGAAATTGGGGGGGTTACTATGGCTACACCTTC. The rearrangement uses TRBV4-1 and TRBJ1-2; D possibly corresponds to TRBD1 (5 bases). Germline assignment: CDR1 MGHRA and CDR2 YSYEKL. The CDR3 has 16 residues. V dropped 1 base and J dropped 3 bases, with 15 bases sitting between them.

The chain joins TRBV6-5 to TRBJ2-5; TRBD2 aligns across 7 bases. CDR1 is MNHEY, CDR2 SVGAGI, per germline. The CDR3 contains 15 residues. Losses at the gene ends were 7 bases for V and 5 bases for J; bases not matched to a gene: 13. CDR3 residues: CASIPPGGNRETQYF. The CDR3 coding sequence is TGTGCCAGCATCCCTCCCGGGGGGAATAGGGAGACCCAGTACTTC.

The chain is built from TRBV5-1 and TRBJ2-5; D is ambiguous. V shed 0 bases and J shed 3 bases, with 6 bases lying between them. Germline CDR1 SGHRS, CDR2 YFSETQ. The CDR3 covers 13 residues. The CDR3 DNA sequence: TGCGCCAGCAGCTTGGAGCCTGAAGAGACCCAGTACTTC. Its translation: CASSLEPEETQYF.

The chain combines TRBV5-1 with TRBJ2-1; 7 positions agree with TRBD2. The CDR3 is made up of 15 amino acids. J lost 3 bases, V lost 1 base, and 4 bases had no gene match. CDR1 SGHRS and CDR2 YFSETQ come from the germline V gene. The CDR3 loop is CASSLRGVRYNEQFF. CDR3 nucleotide sequence: TGCGCCAGCAGCTTGCGGGGGGTCCGCTACAATGAGCAGTTCTTC.

This clone has a single count. The chain joins TRBV3-1 (or the pseudogene TRBV3-2) to TRBJ2-1; D not resolved. V lost 4 bases and J lost 10, with 8 bases in between. This CDR3 has 11 residues. CDR1 is LGHDT and CDR2 is YNNKEL in the germline V gene (reference sequence). CDR3 loop: CASSRLEEQFF. CDR3 nucleotides: TGTGCCAGCAGCCGACTGGAGGAGCAGTTCTTC.

V is TRBV5-4 and J is TRBJ2-4; tentatively, D is TRBD1 (5 bases). Trimming left V 4 bases short and J 2 bases short, with 10 bases between. Germline CDR1 and CDR2: SGHNT and YYREEE (reference sequence). The CDR3 spans 14 residues. The CDR3 nucleotides are TGTGCCAGCAGCATCGACAGCTCCAAAAACATTCAGTACTTC. Amino acids: CASSIDSSKNIQYF. Full variable domain (missing parts from reference TRBV5-4 and TRBJ2-4): ETGVTQSPTHLIKTRGQQVTLRCSSQSGHNTVSWYQQALGQGPQFIFQYYREEENGRGNFPPRFSGLQFPNYSSELNVNALELDDSALYLCASSIDSSKNIQYFGAGTRLSVL.

The chain employs TRBV6-4 and TRBJ2-2, with D possibly TRBD2 on 6 matching bases. CDR1 is MRHNA, CDR2 SNTAGT, per germline. Trimming shortened V by 2 bases and J by 4 bases, and 23 bases separated the two germline ends. The CDR3 spans 19 residues. The CDR3 loop reads CASSDPLARKKSATGELFF. As DNA, the CDR3 is TGTGCCAGCAGTGACCCACTAGCCCGGAAAAAGTCGGCCACCGGGGAGCTGTTTTTT.

This rearrangement joins TRBV6-5 to TRBJ1-1, with no clear D. The germline V gene has CDR1 MNHEY and CDR2 SVGAGI. The CDR3 is 13 amino acids. With 7 bases removed from V and 0 bases from J, the gap between germline ends came to 9 bases. DNA of the CDR3: TGTGCCAGCACCACAACCATGAACACTGAAGCTTTCTTT. Translation: CASTTTMNTEAFF.

CDR3 DNA: TGCGCCAGCAGCCAGAGACAGGGAGGCACCGGGGAGCTGTTTTTT. Its protein product is CASSQRQGGTGELFF. The chain joins TRBV4-1 to TRBJ2-2; the D gene is possibly TRBD1 (7 bases). Germline CDR1 and CDR2: MGHRA and YSYEKL. This CDR3 has 15 residues. The V gene lost 3 bases and the J gene lost 4 bases, with 12 bases spanning the gap.

This chain joins TRBV5-8 and TRBJ2-3, with D possibly being TRBD1 (6 bases). Per the germline V gene, CDR1 is SGHTS and CDR2 is YDEGEE. V was cut by 4 bases and J by 0 bases, with 18 bases left in between. The CDR3 runs 17 residues. CDR3 in amino acids: CASSPSFTGPSTDTQYF. CDR3 bases: TGTGCCAGCAGCCCCTCATTTACAGGGCCCAGCACAGATACGCAGTATTTT.

In DNA, the CDR3 is TGTGCCAGCAGCCGGGGACAGGGGGATGGCTACACCTTC. Translating gives CASSRGQGDGYTF. The V and J genes are TRBV6-5 and TRBJ1-2, with TRBD1 identical over 11 bases. Trimming at V came to 6 bases and at J to 6 bases, leaving 3 bases not matched to a gene. CDR3 length equals 13 residues. Germline CDR1 reads MNHEY; CDR2 reads SVGAGI.

This sequence joins TRBV19 and TRBJ1-1, with D perhaps TRBD1 (5 bases). Deletions cut 6 bases from V and 1 base from J, with 15 bases between. The CDR3 consists of 15 residues. The germline CDR1 and CDR2 sequences are LNHDA and SQIVND (reference sequence). The CDR3 sequence: CASRLYGRANTEAFF. CDR3 nucleotide sequence: TGTGCCAGTAGATTGTACGGCAGGGCGAACACTGAAGCTTTCTTT.

This chain uses TRBV13 with TRBJ2-7; perhaps TRBD1 as D (6 bases). V was shortened by 5 bases and J by 2 bases, with 13 bases between the two germline ends. Germline V gene sequence: CDR1 PRHDT, CDR2 FYEKMQ (reference sequence). The CDR3 contains 14 residues. The CDR3 nucleotides are TGTGCCAGCAGCATAAGGACAGATACCTACGAGCAGTACTTC. It yields the protein CASSIRTDTYEQYF. Combining the CDR3 with reference TRBV13 and TRBJ2-7 gives the whole variable domain AAGVIQSPRHLIKEKRETATLKCYPIPRHDTVYWYQQGPGQDPQFLISFYEKMQSDKGSIPDRFSAQQFSDYHSELNMSSLELGDSALYFCASSIRTDTYEQYFGPGTRLTVT.

The chain employs TRBV28 and TRBJ2-2, with a weak D call TRBD2 (5 bases). The V gene's germline CDR1 is MDHEN and CDR2 SYDVKM. V was pared by 9 bases and J by 4 bases, with 12 bases between. The CDR3 length is 13 residues. The CDR3 region has the DNA TGTGCCAGTTTAGGTGCGGGCACCGGGGAGCTGTTTTTT. Translation: CASLGAGTGELFF.

This chain uses TRBV7-2 with TRBJ1-2; TRBD1 is a possible D gene (5 bases). V was trimmed by 8 bases and J by 4 bases, leaving 20 bases between them. Looked up from germline, CDR1 is SGHTA and CDR2 is FQGNSA. CDR3 length: 15 residues. In nucleotides, the CDR3 is TGTGCCAGCTCTCGGTTCGGGGGAATGGGCTATGGCTACACCTTC. Protein: CASSRFGGMGYGYTF.

To note about this clone: The sample has other DNA sequences that encode this CDR3 too. This sequence joins TRBV3-1 (or the pseudogene TRBV3-2) and TRBJ1-4, with a tentative D call TRBD1 (5 bases). Germline V gene data show CDR1 as LGHDT and CDR2 as YNNKEL (reference sequence). Between the trimmed V and J ends, which lost 2 bases and 8 bases, there was a span of 9 bases. CDR3 length equals 13 residues. CDR3 region: CASSQQGNEKLFF. The DNA of the CDR3 is TGTGCCAGCAGCCAACAGGGCAACGAAAAACTGTTTTTT.

The chain joins TRBV19 to TRBJ1-4; D is ambiguous. The V and J ends lost 8 bases and 0 bases respectively, with 16 bases between them. From germline, CDR1 is LNHDA and CDR2 SQIVND (reference sequence). The CDR3 covers 16 residues. CDR3 in amino acids: CASSNIEVATNEKLFF. Written as DNA, the CDR3 is TGTGCCAGTTCCAACATTGAAGTTGCAACTAATGAAAAACTGTTTTTT.